A single sample gave rise to the 14 T cell receptor beta chains below, sequenced in a study of blood T cell repertoires in COVID-19. TCRdb's copy holds only in-frame clones and misses some; the assay was immunoSEQ multiplex PCR. The repertoire holds around 120,000 clones, with 85% to 90% as singletons. The source material was peripheral blood. The receptors originated from a man in his fifties or sixties with acute or convalescent COVID-19.

V is TRBV15 and J is TRBJ2-1, with unresolved D. This CDR3 comprises 17 residues. Germline V gene data show CDR1 as LNHNV and CDR2 as YYDKDF (reference sequence). The germline V and J ends were trimmed by 0 bases and 8 bases, with 20 bases remaining between them. The CDR3 DNA sequence: TGTGCCACCAGCAGAGAGTATCCCACTATAACGAACGATGAGCAGTTCTTC. Its translation: CATSREYPTITNDEQFF.

The chain combines TRBV19 with TRBJ1-2; tentatively, D is TRBD1 (6 bases). V lost 6 bases and J 3 bases, leaving 14 bases between the germline ends. This CDR3 is 14 amino acids long. The germline CDR1 and CDR2 sequences are LNHDA and SQIVND (reference sequence). The chain's CDR3 is CASSARDKHYGYTF. The CDR3 DNA is TGTGCCAGTAGCGCCCGGGACAAACACTATGGCTACACCTTC.

The chain employs TRBV9 and TRBJ2-3; TRBD2 matches at 7 bases. CDR3 size: 15 residues. The ends lost 7 bases at V and 0 bases at J; junction bases unmatched: 8. Germline values: CDR1 SGDLS, CDR2 YYNGEE. The CDR3 loop reads CASVAGVSSTDTQYF. CDR3 sequence (DNA): TGTGCCAGCGTCGCGGGGGTTTCTAGCACAGATACGCAGTATTTT.

The chain employs TRBV25-1 and TRBJ1-2; TRBD1 is a possible D gene (6 bases). V dropped 4 bases and J dropped 1 base, with 13 bases sitting between them. CDR3 length: 15 amino acids. From germline, CDR1 is MGHDK and CDR2 SYGVNS. In DNA form, the CDR3 reads TGTGCCAGCAGTGGCCCACAGGGTATTAACTATGGCTACACCTTC. This translates into CASSGPQGINYGYTF.

The rearrangement links TRBV27 to TRBJ2-3; TRBD2 agrees at 7 bases. The CDR3 runs to 15 residues. Germline CDR1 is MNHEY and CDR2 is SMNVEV (reference sequence). The ends lost 5 bases at V and 3 bases at J; junction bases unmatched: 8. CDR3: CASSPEAGRTDTQYF. CDR3 nucleotide sequence: TGTGCCAGCAGTCCCGAAGCGGGAAGGACAGATACGCAGTATTTT.

The CDR3 protein is CASSLAGSGANVLTF. The CDR3 DNA is TGTGCCAGCAGTCTCGCAGGCTCTGGGGCCAACGTCCTGACTTTC. The chain carries TRBV6-5 and TRBJ2-6; D not resolved. This CDR3 comprises 15 residues. V was clipped by 5 bases and J by 0 bases, with 8 bases between them. Germline CDR1 reads MNHEY; CDR2 reads SVGAGI.

This chain connects TRBV15 to TRBJ2-5, with D perhaps TRBD2 (5 bases). Trimming took 1 base from V and 2 from J, leaving 11 bases between them. Germline lookup yields CDR1 LNHNV and CDR2 YYDKDF (reference sequence). The CDR3 runs to 15 residues. For the CDR3, the DNA is TGTGCCACCAGCAGAGTTGCGGGCGTACAAGAGACCCAGTACTTC. Protein: CATSRVAGVQETQYF.

This sequence joins TRBV6-2 or TRBV6-3 and TRBJ1-2; no clear D gene. The germline gives CDR1 MNHEY, CDR2 SVGEGT. The V end was cut by 1 base, the J end by 6 bases, with 3 bases between. This CDR3 region has 11 residues. The CDR3 DNA follows: TGTGCCAGCAGTTACTTCGATGGCTACACCTTC. This translates into CASSYFDGYTF.

In DNA, the CDR3 is TGTGCCAGCAGCCTATTTACAGGGGCTCCCTTCACTGAAGCTTTCTTT. It codes for CASSLFTGAPFTEAFF. This chain uses TRBV3-1 (or the pseudogene TRBV3-2) with TRBJ1-1; 7 bases align to TRBD1. The CDR3 is made up of 16 amino acids. The J segment lost 4 bases and the V segment lost 4 bases, leaving 12 bases of the junction unmatched. Germline V gives CDR1 LGHDT, CDR2 YNNKEL (reference sequence).

The gene calls are TRBV2 and TRBJ1-4; D possibly corresponds to TRBD1 (5 bases). The V end lost 5 bases, the J end lost 5 bases, and 9 bases lay between the germline ends. The CDR3 has 13 residues. Germline V CDR1 and CDR2: SNHLY, FYNNEI. CDR3 in amino acids: CASSSQGNEKLFF. In nucleotides, the CDR3 is TGTGCCAGCAGTTCCCAGGGAAATGAAAAACTGTTTTTT.

The CDR3 DNA reads as TGTGCCAGCAGTGGGACAGGGGGCCTCGAGCAGTACTTC. It is translated as CASSGTGGLEQYF. J is TRBJ2-7 and V is TRBV27, with 12 bases fitting TRBD1. V lost 5 bases and J lost 6; bases outside the gene matches: 2. This CDR3 has 13 amino acids. Germline CDR1 MNHEY, CDR2 SMNVEV (reference sequence).

The genes are TRBV2 and TRBJ1-3, with D maybe TRBD1 (5 bases). Trimming took off 0 bases at V and 8 bases at J, with 20 bases between the two ends. Germline assignment: CDR1 SNHLY and CDR2 FYNNEI. The CDR3 sequence is 17 residues long. The DNA for the CDR3 is TGTGCCAGCAGTGAAGCCGGGTCGGGACGTCGCGGGGACACCATATATTTT. Protein sequence: CASSEAGSGRRGDTIYF.

The CDR3 nucleotides read TGCAGCGTTGATAACAGGGGCACTGAAGCTTTCTTT. Translated: CSVDNRGTEAFF. The chain has TRBV29-1 and TRBJ1-1; 7 positions agree with TRBD1. J lost 4 bases, V lost 3 bases, and 2 bases had no gene match. The CDR3 has 12 residues. The V gene's germline CDR1 is SQVTM and CDR2 ANQGSEA.

This chain joins TRBV18 and TRBJ1-3; D might be TRBD1 (6 bases). This CDR3 contains 16 residues. Trimming cost V 4 bases and J 4 bases, with 17 bases left between them. Germline V gene data show CDR1 as KGHSH and CDR2 as LQKENI. Here the CDR3 reads CASSLGLTGPGNTIYF. The CDR3 DNA sequence: TGTGCCAGCTCACTCGGCTTAACAGGGCCAGGAAACACCATATATTTT.